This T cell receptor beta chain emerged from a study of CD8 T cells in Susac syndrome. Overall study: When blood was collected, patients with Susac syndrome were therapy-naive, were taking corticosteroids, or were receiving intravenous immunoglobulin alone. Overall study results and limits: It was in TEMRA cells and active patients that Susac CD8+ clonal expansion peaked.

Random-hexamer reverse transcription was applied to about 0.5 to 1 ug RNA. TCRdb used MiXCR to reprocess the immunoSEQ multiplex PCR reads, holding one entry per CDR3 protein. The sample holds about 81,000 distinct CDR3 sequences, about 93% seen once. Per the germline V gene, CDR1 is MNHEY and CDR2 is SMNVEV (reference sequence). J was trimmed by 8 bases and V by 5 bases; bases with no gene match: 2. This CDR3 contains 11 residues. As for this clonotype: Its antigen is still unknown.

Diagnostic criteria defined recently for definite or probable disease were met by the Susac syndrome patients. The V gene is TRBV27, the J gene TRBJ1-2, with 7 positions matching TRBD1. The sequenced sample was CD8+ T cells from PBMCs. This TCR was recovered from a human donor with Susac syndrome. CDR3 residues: CASSAGQGYTF. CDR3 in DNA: TGTGCCAGCAGTGCGGGACAGGGCTACACCTTC.